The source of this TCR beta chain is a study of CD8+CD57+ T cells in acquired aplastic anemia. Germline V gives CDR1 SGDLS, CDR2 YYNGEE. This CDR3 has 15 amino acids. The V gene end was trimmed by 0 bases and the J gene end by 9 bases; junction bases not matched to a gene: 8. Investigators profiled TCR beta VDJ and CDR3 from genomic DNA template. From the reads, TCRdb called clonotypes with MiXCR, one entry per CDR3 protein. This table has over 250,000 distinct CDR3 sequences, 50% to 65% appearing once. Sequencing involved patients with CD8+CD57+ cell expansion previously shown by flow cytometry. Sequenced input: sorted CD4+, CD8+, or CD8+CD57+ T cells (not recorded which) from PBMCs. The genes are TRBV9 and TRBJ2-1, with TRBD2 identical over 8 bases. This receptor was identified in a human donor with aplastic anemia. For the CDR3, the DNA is TGTGCCAGCAGCGTAGAGGCCCTAGCGGGTGGTGAGCAGTTCTTC. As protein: CASSVEALAGGEQFF.